What follows describes a single T cell receptor beta chain. This clonotype has a handful of counts. Its specific antigen is unknown. No clone much larger than this one lies a single base away; base qualities are absent. To demonstrate the VDJtools post-analysis software, TCR beta repertoires were profiled from the peripheral blood of more than ten young patients with multiple sclerosis. Multiple sclerosis patients were children and adolescents aged about 6 to 17 years. The library came from PCR. The sample was run on an Illumina HiSeq 2500. To reduce PCR and sequencing biases, unique molecular identifiers were incorporated into the TCR beta cDNA libraries. Some 500,000 cDNA molecules were obtained for every 1 to 10 million input T cells, so each molecule roughly corresponded to one T cell. Patient libraries were prepared and sequenced with the same protocol used for the earlier healthy control dataset. Samples belonging to the same batch were prepared together, multiplexed and sequenced on a shared HiSeq lane. The original pipeline was this. MIGEC handled the raw barcoded reads, throwing out single-read molecular identifier groups before consensus assembly and CDR3 extraction. Clonotype tables were post-analysed with VDJtools, and diversity was normalized by down-sampling all datasets to the smallest sample size. Repertoire overlap clustering matched CDR3 amino acid but not nucleotide sequences to correct batch-related cross-sample contamination. In-frame beta chains were kept once TCRdb had trimmed the public reads at Q25 with fastp and called clones with MiXCR. Each entry is one CDR3 protein sequence, shown with its most common DNA and genes. In this record, the V and J calls reflect TCRdb's handling and not the investigators' own analysis. The sample table shows 350,000 to 450,000 distinct CDR3 sequences, and 35% to 45% are seen once. Approximately 7.7% of the sample goes to the ten largest clones.

The data derive from a study of post-analysis software for immune sequencing data (dated by TCRdb to the mid-2010s). Study-wide context: Disease courses on record covered relapsing-remitting, secondary progressive and progressive-relapsing multiple sclerosis, though some patients had no subtype annotation. A subset of samples was prepared in parallel using single-end sample barcoding, then pooled and co-amplified after Illumina adapter ligation. Patient repertoires were compared against around twelve previously published healthy control repertoires from donors aged roughly 6 to 28 years.

On the study overall, not on this receptor specifically: The control group was slightly older than the multiple sclerosis patient group. Compared with controls, multiple sclerosis patients had significantly lower normalized Chao1 diversity, a finding suggesting substantial peripheral T-cell clonal expansion. Direct clustering with F measure revealed strong co-clustering of samples prepared in the same batch, which led to a batch-effect correction.

The source material was blood. The receptor was isolated from a girl aged 2-9 years with multiple sclerosis.

The CDR3 protein: CSARDLQTNQPQHF. The DNA is TGCAGTGCTAGAGATTTGCAGACCAATCAGCCCCAGCATTTT. This receptor chain uses TRBV20-1 and TRBJ1-5; no D gene can be assigned with confidence. The CDR3 runs 14 residues from the cysteine to the phenylalanine. Only the CDR3 part of the read is kept: 42 bases, read in frame from the first base. The germline V gene (reference sequence) sets CDR1 to DFQATT and CDR2 to SNEGSKA. The junction shows trimming of 0 bases on V and 3 bases on J, plus 9 bases between the germline ends.